Listed below are T cell receptor beta chains from one sample, sequenced in a study of blood T cell repertoires in COVID-19. Method: immunoSEQ multiplex PCR; TCRdb's copy keeps in-frame clones and lacks some. The table has 150,000 or so clones, approximately 83% seen once; the top ten hold under 3.5%. The sequenced material came from peripheral blood. These receptors were obtained from a woman in her sixties or seventies with acute or convalescent COVID-19. The CDR3 runs from the conserved cysteine through the conserved F or W.

TRBV2	TRBJ2-5	CASRRRSGTSTAVGTQYF
TRBV4-2	TRBJ1-4	CASSRSGEKLFF
TRBV6-6	TRBJ1-2	CASSRQGAYNPNYGYTF
TRBV11-2	TRBJ1-4	CASSLGEPKKLFF
TRBV28	TRBJ2-7	CASSLPRVYEQYF
TRBV19	TRBJ1-1	CASSLEGANTEAFF
TRBV7-6	TRBJ2-5	CASSLSTGTGSSETQYF
TRBV27	TRBJ2-7	CASSLSTALSYEQYF
TRBV5-1	TRBJ2-7	CASSLTGQGSYEQYF
TRBV4-2	TRBJ2-1	CASSQEAGGVRSSYNEQFF
TRBV7-6	TRBJ2-3	CASSRDSLLTDTQYF
TRBV12-3/TRBV12-4	TRBJ2-3	CASTREPVDTQYF
TRBV6-2/TRBV6-3	TRBJ2-5	CASSYAPGGGQETLYF
TRBV4-1	TRBJ2-3	CASSQAGVRDTQYF
TRBV2	TRBJ1-2	CASSPFSF
TRBV6-5	TRBJ1-2	CASSPSIGTAKGYTF
TRBV28	TRBJ1-5	CASSLTGTGTNQPQHF
TRBV7-9	TRBJ1-3	CASSPDKSGNTIYF
TRBV19	TRBJ2-1	CASSMRASGGAGEQFF
TRBV5-1	TRBJ1-2	CASSLDGDTYGYTF
TRBV4-2	TRBJ2-3	CASSLGLTADTQYF
TRBV5-6	TRBJ2-5	CASSLRTGQETQYF
TRBV5-4	TRBJ2-1	CASSSHRDEQFF
TRBV19	TRBJ1-2	CASNQGGYGYTF
TRBV18	TRBJ1-5	CASSPQGSNQPQHF
TRBV28	TRBJ1-1	CASSYRTGPEAFF
TRBV7-2	TRBJ2-5	CASSLKAGPTQYF
TRBV5-1	TRBJ2-2	CASSGSITGELFF
TRBV24-1	TRBJ2-7	CATNIAGVLYEQYF
TRBV6-5	TRBJ1-1	CASSYFGRNTEAFF
TRBV4-3	TRBJ1-2	CASSQEGGNNYGYTF
TRBV3-1/TRBV3-2	TRBJ1-2	CASSQYGQRINNYGYTF
TRBV6-6	TRBJ2-7	CASSVQGASTYEQYF
TRBV5-1	TRBJ1-1	CASSLTGNTEAFF
TRBV4-3	TRBJ2-3	CASSHRRGLTDTQYF
TRBV6-5	TRBJ1-2	CASMTKGGIERLTF
TRBV28	TRBJ2-7	CASSYASRGGLGEQYF
TRBV28	TRBJ2-7	CASSWDSYEQYF
TRBV11-2	TRBJ2-5	CASSLGPSGRQETQYF
TRBV20-1	TRBJ2-4	CSASVPPGQNIQYF
TRBV6-2/TRBV6-3	TRBJ1-4	CASSYEGLNEKLFF
TRBV7-9	TRBJ1-5	CASSSDRGHAGNQPQHF
TRBV6-6	TRBJ1-2	CASRLGTGVPSGYTF
TRBV5-1	TRBJ2-5	CASSSPSGGPETQYF
TRBV7-6	TRBJ1-6	CASSFPLGGLYSPLHF
TRBV19	TRBJ1-4	CASRDRAGDEKLFF
TRBV11-1	TRBJ2-5	CASSSSDRGNWYF
TRBV5-1	TRBJ1-2	CASSQGQGGPSIGYTF
TRBV10-3	TRBJ2-7	CAIRTDTGTGVIEQYF
TRBV2	TRBJ1-2	CASSGTGLPNYGYTF
TRBV10-1	TRBJ2-3	CASSQAYSGTVTDTQYF
TRBV4-1	TRBJ2-5	CASSRGTGGWSETQYF